The following is a T cell receptor (beta chain) sequence with its context. Its antigen remains undetermined. Per-nucleotide qualities are absent, and no much larger clonotype sits a single base away. In the germline V gene (reference sequence), CDR1 corresponds to LGHDT and CDR2 to YNNKEL. V and J lose 7 bases and 5 bases, and a span of 14 bases separates them. The CDR3 runs 13 residues from the cysteine to the phenylalanine. Just the 39-base CDR3 DNA is kept, in frame starting at base 1. TCRbeta CDR3 regions were amplified from genomic DNA by means of the immunoSEQ Assay, a bias-controlled multiplex PCR. The original pipeline was this. The number of nucleated cells in each sample was estimated from the amplification of reference gene primers within the assay. To quantify the absolute abundance of each unique TCRbeta CDR3 rearrangement, sequence reads were collapsed and filtered. For each sample, productive Simpson clonality was calculated as the square root of Simpson's diversity index across productive rearrangements. TCRdb's version of the immuneACCESS table is confined to in-frame rearrangements and falls short of the full clone set. An unresolved V gene accounts for under half of the shortfall where checked; the remainder is of unknown origin. That table supplies the V and J calls and clone size; D and trimming were determined from the DNA. The sample table holds 80,000 to 95,000 clones, of which approximately 71% were seen once. The ten largest clonotypes hold 3.5% to 4.5% of the sample.

Each collaborating institution followed its own protocols to collect whole blood in K2EDTA tubes. For TCRbeta analysis, collaborators shipped samples as frozen whole blood, isolated PBMCs, or DNA extracted from either of those sample types. The data stem from a study of blood T cell repertoires in COVID-19 (dated by TCRdb to the early 2020s). Study-wide context: Samples covering the acute and convalescent phases of COVID-19 were provided by collaborators in the United States, Italy and Spain. The material from the prospective study consisted of cDNA or gDNA derived from T cells, B-cell-depleted T cells, or PBMCs. Deeply sampled blood TCRbeta repertoires from subjects exposed to, actively infected with, or recovered from COVID-19 were included in the dataset. A freely available public database, intended as a resource for researchers studying the immune response to SARS-CoV-2, is where the repertoires were released. Samples were obtained from the ongoing ImmuneRACE study (first 160 participants) and from about 1,300 subjects provided by 6 global collaborators. Sample metadata almost always included a de-identified subject ID, COVID-19 status, age in years and sex. Where available, HLA class I and class II types were obtained from metadata supplied by the sample provider rather than from assay-based typing.

What the work shows at the level of the full study, not this receptor alone: How much clinical and demographic metadata was included differed by source and by participant, and the metadata was provided uncurated.

This clonotype originated in a woman aged 50 to 60 with acute or convalescent COVID-19. This sequence uses TRBV3-1 (or the pseudogene TRBV3-2) and TRBJ1-1; possibly the D gene is TRBD1, per 6 matching bases. The sequenced sample was peripheral blood. CDR3 sequence: CASTVTGDTEAFF. In nucleotide form, the sequence is TGTGCCAGCACCGTGACAGGTGATACTGAAGCTTTCTTT.